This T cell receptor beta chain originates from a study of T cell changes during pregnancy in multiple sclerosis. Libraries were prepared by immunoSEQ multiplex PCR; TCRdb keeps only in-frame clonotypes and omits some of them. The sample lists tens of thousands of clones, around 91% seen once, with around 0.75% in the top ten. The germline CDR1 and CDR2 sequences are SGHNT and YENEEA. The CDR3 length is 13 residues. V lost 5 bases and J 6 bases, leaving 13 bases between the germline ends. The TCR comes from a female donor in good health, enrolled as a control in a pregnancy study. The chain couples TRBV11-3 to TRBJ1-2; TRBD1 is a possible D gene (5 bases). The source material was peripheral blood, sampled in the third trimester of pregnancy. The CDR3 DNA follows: TGTGCCAGCAGCAACACCGGGACTGATGGCTACACCTTC. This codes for CASSNTGTDGYTF.